A selection of T cell receptor beta chains follows, all from one sample in a study of T-cell reconstitution after alpha-beta-depleted transplantation in children. A single record per CDR3 protein comes from TCRdb applying MiXCR to the PCR reads. The sample lists hundreds of thousands of distinct CDR3 sequences; around an eighth were seen once. The sample here was PBMCs from the stem cell graft donor, taken from the stem cell graft. These TCRs come from a human donor who donated a stem cell graft to a child with combined immunodeficiency. The CDR3 runs from the conserved cysteine through the conserved F or W. Fields, in order: V gene, D gene, clone size, J gene, CDR3 protein, CDR3 DNA. The D gene is left open where the match is weak. Clone size appears in some rows only: once, few, many, or a class for an expanded clone.

>TRBV4-3|-|-|TRBJ2-7
CASSQFGGSYEQYF
TGCGCCAGCAGCCAATTTGGTGGGAGTTACGAGCAGTACTTC
>TRBV5-5|TRBD1|-|TRBJ2-5
CASSSRLTGGGETQYF
TGTGCCAGCAGCTCACGGCTTACAGGGGGCGGGGAGACCCAGTACTTC
>TRBV7-3|TRBD2|-|TRBJ2-1
CASTRAGGGEQFF
TGTGCCAGCACCAGAGCGGGAGGTGGTGAGCAGTTCTTC
>TRBV4-2|-|few|TRBJ2-7
CASSQDSLDTFYEQYF
TGTGCCAGCAGCCAAGATTCCCTGGACACATTCTACGAGCAGTACTTC
>TRBV27|TRBD1|many|TRBJ1-6
CASSTWTGGDSPLHF
TGTGCCAGCAGTACCTGGACAGGGGGCGATTCACCCCTCCACTTT
>TRBV5-1|TRBD1|-|TRBJ2-7
CASSKTGGIIDEQYF
TGCGCCAGCAGCAAAACAGGGGGTATAATCGACGAGCAGTACTTC
>TRBV6-5|-|few|TRBJ2-2
CASSLLDRPGELFF
TGTGCCAGCAGTCTACTCGACAGGCCCGGGGAGCTGTTTTTT
>TRBV15|TRBD1|few|TRBJ1-2
CATSGQGVDGYTF
TGTGCCACCAGCGGACAGGGAGTAGATGGCTACACCTTC
>TRBV5-1|TRBD1|few|TRBJ2-2
CASSLTGAQTGELFF
TGCGCCAGCAGCTTGACAGGGGCGCAGACCGGGGAGCTGTTTTTT
>TRBV12-3/TRBV12-4|-|many|TRBJ2-1
CASTHPSSYNEQFF
TGTGCCAGCACCCATCCGAGCTCCTACAATGAGCAGTTCTTC
>TRBV11-2|-|-|TRBJ2-3
CASSLDRPTGFTDTQYF
TGTGCCAGCAGCTTAGACCGACCCACAGGGTTCACAGATACGCAGTATTTT
>TRBV7-9|-|few|TRBJ1-1
CASSLLEGATEAFF
TGTGCCAGCAGCTTATTGGAGGGTGCCACTGAAGCTTTCTTT
>TRBV28|TRBD2|-|TRBJ2-7
CASTPYRRLAGEWYEQYF
TGTGCCAGCACCCCTTACCGGAGGCTAGCGGGAGAATGGTACGAGCAGTACTTC
>TRBV12-3/TRBV12-4|-|few|TRBJ2-7
CASRGDTNYEQYF
TGTGCCAGCAGGGGGGACACCAACTACGAGCAGTACTTC
>TRBV20-1|-|-|TRBJ2-1
CSARGGGGRYNEQFF
TGCAGTGCCAGAGGAGGGGGGGGGCGGTACAATGAGCAGTTCTTC
>TRBV7-2|-|-|TRBJ2-6
CASSPPAEGANVLTF
TGTGCCAGCAGCCCCCCGGCAGAAGGGGCCAACGTCCTGACTTTC
>TRBV6-4|TRBD1|-|TRBJ2-3
CASSDGTGQGTDTQYF
TGTGCCAGCAGTGACGGGACAGGGCAGGGCACAGATACGCAGTATTTT
>TRBV30|-|few|TRBJ1-4
CAWSPGPPGPEKLFF
TGTGCCTGGAGCCCCGGCCCCCCTGGACCTGAAAAACTGTTTTTT
>TRBV5-1|-|few|TRBJ2-7
CASSSPVGHEQYF
TGCGCCAGCAGCTCTCCCGTGGGCCACGAGCAGTACTTC
>TRBV7-2|-|-|TRBJ2-3
CASSLGADIRIDTQYF
TGTGCCAGCAGCTTAGGGGCGGACATCCGGATAGATACGCAGTATTTT
>TRBV4-1|TRBD1|few|TRBJ1-3
CASSHSGTGEVNTIYF
TGCGCCAGCAGCCATTCCGGGACAGGGGAGGTAAACACCATATATTTT
>TRBV20-1|-|many|TRBJ2-5
CSATVDYYQETQYF
TGCAGTGCTACGGTTGACTACTACCAAGAGACCCAGTACTTC
>TRBV12-3/TRBV12-4|-|many|TRBJ2-3
CASSRTPVDTQYF
TGTGCCAGCAGCCGCACCCCGGTGGATACGCAGTATTTT
>TRBV27|-|few|TRBJ2-1
CASKWYRGNNEQFF
TGTGCCAGCAAGTGGTATAGGGGTAACAATGAGCAGTTCTTC
>TRBV5-1|-|-|TRBJ2-3
CASSLLASSTDTQYF
TGCGCCAGCAGCTTGTTAGCCTCCAGCACAGATACGCAGTATTTT
>TRBV9|TRBD2|many|TRBJ2-1
CASSVELAGVEQFF
TGTGCCAGCAGCGTAGAACTAGCGGGGGTCGAGCAGTTCTTC
>TRBV4-3|-|-|TRBJ2-2
CASSPATGNTGELFF
TGCGCCAGCAGCCCAGCGACAGGCAACACCGGGGAGCTGTTTTTT
>TRBV9|TRBD2|few|TRBJ2-1
CASSVSSGRSYNEQFF
TGTGCCAGCAGCGTTTCGAGCGGGAGATCCTACAATGAGCAGTTCTTC
>TRBV10-3|TRBD2|few|TRBJ2-7
CATGTSDSYEQYF
TGTGCCACCGGGACTAGCGACTCCTACGAGCAGTACTTC
>TRBV12-3/TRBV12-4|TRBD2|many|TRBJ2-1
CASSLAGGPRNEQFF
TGTGCCAGCAGTTTAGCGGGAGGGCCTCGGAATGAGCAGTTCTTC
>TRBV5-1|TRBD2|-|TRBJ2-7
CASSLLGGGPDEQYF
TGCGCCAGCAGCCTCCTTGGGGGGGGTCCGGACGAGCAGTACTTC
>TRBV25-1|-|many|TRBJ2-7
CASSGIYSYEQYF
TGTGCCAGCAGTGGGATCTACTCCTACGAGCAGTACTTC
>TRBV4-1|TRBD2|-|TRBJ2-1
CASSQDTSPSGAYNEQFF
TGCGCCAGCAGCCAAGATACTTCCCCTAGCGGGGCGTACAATGAGCAGTTCTTC
>TRBV2|TRBD2|few|TRBJ2-2
CASSAIAGTGELFF
TGTGCCAGCAGTGCAATAGCGGGAACCGGGGAGCTGTTTTTT
>TRBV4-3|TRBD1|many|TRBJ2-3
CASSQNAGTGGGVDTQYF
TGCGCCAGCAGCCAAAACGCCGGGACAGGGGGCGGAGTAGATACGCAGTATTTT
>TRBV7-6|TRBD2|few|TRBJ2-3
CASSLIGLGRGAGLTDTQYF
TGTGCCAGCAGCTTAATCGGTCTCGGTAGAGGAGCGGGACTCACAGATACGCAGTATTTT
>TRBV12-3/TRBV12-4|-|many|TRBJ2-1
CASSLNRAVDNEQFF
TGTGCCAGCAGTTTAAACAGGGCGGTCGACAATGAGCAGTTCTTC
>TRBV7-2|-|many|TRBJ1-1
CASSLQGTPVNTEAFF
TGTGCCAGCAGCCTCCAGGGGACACCTGTGAACACTGAAGCTTTCTTT
>TRBV11-1|-|few|TRBJ2-2
CASSSPLGGANTGELFF
TGTGCCAGCAGCTCCCCCCTCGGGGGCGCGAACACCGGGGAGCTGTTTTTT
>TRBV3-1|-|-|TRBJ2-2
CASSRYLGSRNAGELFF
TGTGCCAGCAGCCGGTATTTAGGGAGTCGAAATGCCGGGGAGCTGTTTTTT
>TRBV5-5|-|many|TRBJ2-5
CASSSRQGNWETQYF
TGTGCCAGCAGCTCTCGTCAGGGGAATTGGGAGACCCAGTACTTC
>TRBV5-1|-|-|TRBJ1-2
CASSLNAGLEGYTF
TGCGCCAGCAGCTTGAACGCAGGGCTGGAAGGCTACACCTTC
>TRBV12-3/TRBV12-4|-|few|TRBJ2-5
CASSPGEGTQYF
TGTGCCAGCAGTCCAGGGGAGGGGACCCAGTACTTC
>TRBV18|TRBD1|few|TRBJ2-3
CASSPPDRLDTQYF
TGTGCCAGCTCACCACCGGACAGGCTAGATACGCAGTATTTT
>TRBV19|-|-|TRBJ2-6
CASSIAPGDSGANVLTF
TGTGCCAGTAGTATAGCACCAGGAGACTCTGGGGCCAACGTCCTGACTTTC
>TRBV30|-|many|TRBJ1-1
CAWSHGRLNTEAFF
TGTGCCTGGAGTCACGGACGTCTGAACACTGAAGCTTTCTTT
>TRBV18|-|few|TRBJ2-1
CARRTQSEGREQFF
TGTGCCAGGAGAACGCAGTCAGAGGGGCGAGAGCAGTTCTTC
>TRBV6-1|TRBD1|-|TRBJ1-2
CASIPDRGGYGYTF
TGTGCCAGCATCCCCGACAGGGGAGGATATGGCTACACCTTC
>TRBV29-1|-|-|TRBJ2-7
CSPSPEQYF
TGCAGCCCCTCGCCCGAGCAGTACTTC
>TRBV5-1|TRBD1|few|TRBJ1-1
CASSLEGQGAIDPEAFF
TGCGCCAGCAGCTTGGAGGGACAGGGGGCGATAGACCCTGAAGCTTTCTTT